These T cell receptor beta chains were read from a single sample in a study of technical replicates of blood from a handful of donors. This table comes from immunoSEQ multiplex PCR, and its TCRdb copy is limited to in-frame clones, with some not included. This table has approximately 95,000 clones, 95% appearing once. The sample comprised T cells isolated from PBMCs. These receptors were obtained from a human donor in good health. The CDR3 runs from the conserved cysteine through the conserved F or W. The D gene is left open where the match is weak. Only some rows state a clone size, as once, few, many or a class for expanded clones.

>TRBJ2-1|.|TRBV9|.
CASSVGMSSYNEQFF
TGTGCCAGCAGCGTGGGCATGAGCTCCTACAATGAGCAGTTCTTC
>TRBJ2-3|TRBD2|TRBV9|.
CASSEASGSDTQYF
TGTGCCAGCAGCGAGGCTAGCGGGAGTGATACGCAGTATTTT
>TRBJ2-3|.|TRBV5-6|.
CASSLSVGAYTDTQYF
TGTGCCAGCAGCTTGAGTGTGGGGGCTTACACAGATACGCAGTATTTT
>TRBJ2-7|TRBD2|TRBV7-8|once
CASSPRTSGNHEQYF
TGTGCCAGCAGCCCACGGACTAGCGGGAATCACGAGCAGTACTTC
>TRBJ1-5|.|TRBV5-8|.
CASSLDGFRKPVQEPQHF
TGTGCCAGCAGCTTGGACGGGTTTAGGAAACCGGTTCAAGAGCCCCAGCATTTT
>TRBJ2-7|TRBD1|TRBV7-9|.
CASSSEYRGFYEQYF
TGTGCCAGCAGCTCCGAATACAGGGGATTCTACGAGCAGTACTTC
>TRBJ2-7|.|TRBV10-3|.
CAISESKTGPDEQYF
TGTGCCATCAGTGAGTCGAAAACAGGGCCAGACGAGCAGTACTTC
>TRBJ2-3|.|TRBV7-9|.
CASSSGVGEGTDTQYF
TGTGCCAGCAGCTCGGGGGTAGGGGAAGGGACAGATACGCAGTATTTT
>TRBJ2-1|TRBD2|TRBV14|.
CASSQVGAGGQNEQFF
TGTGCCAGCAGCCAAGTAGGAGCGGGAGGTCAGAATGAGCAGTTCTTC
>TRBJ1-2|.|TRBV19|.
CASSPQRQLPFYGYTF
TGTGCCAGTAGTCCCCAACGACAGCTTCCCTTTTATGGCTACACCTTC
>TRBJ2-1|TRBD2|TRBV6-4|.
CASSDSAGGYNEQFF
TGTGCCAGCAGTGACTCAGCGGGAGGGTACAATGAGCAGTTCTTC
>TRBJ1-5|.|TRBV19|once
CATGLEQPQHF
TGTGCCACAGGGCTCGAACAGCCCCAGCATTTT
>TRBJ1-5|.|TRBV4-1|.
CASSQSGINQPQHF
TGCGCCAGCAGCCAGTCGGGAATAAATCAGCCCCAGCATTTT
>TRBJ2-5|.|TRBV6-6|.
CASSSETTRETQYF
TGTGCCAGCAGTTCCGAGACTACTCGAGAGACCCAGTACTTC
>TRBJ1-3|TRBD1|TRBV19|.
CASSRDRGPGNTIYF
TGTGCCAGTAGTAGAGACAGGGGGCCTGGAAACACCATATATTTT
>TRBJ2-1|TRBD1|TRBV7-8|.
CASSLAILGSRTGEDEQFF
TGTGCCAGCAGCTTAGCAATCCTCGGCAGTCGGACAGGGGAGGATGAGCAGTTCTTC
>TRBJ2-3|TRBD2|TRBV12-5|.
CASGLGASGRADTQYF
TGTGCTAGTGGTTTGGGGGCTAGCGGGAGGGCAGATACGCAGTATTTT
>TRBJ2-1|TRBD2|TRBV6-5|once
CASSYGLAETEQFF
TGTGCCAGCAGTTACGGACTAGCGGAAACAGAGCAGTTCTTC
>TRBJ2-1|.|TRBV6-4|.
CASSDSTLETGKQFF
TGTGCCAGCAGTGACTCCACACTCGAGACTGGAAAGCAGTTCTTC
>TRBJ2-2|TRBD1|TRBV7-3|.
CASSRQGGNTGELFF
TGTGCCAGCAGCCGACAGGGGGGGAACACCGGGGAGCTGTTTTTT
>TRBJ2-7|TRBD2|TRBV7-3|.
CASSSGLAGEGEQYF
TGTGCCAGCAGCTCCGGACTAGCGGGAGAGGGGGAGCAGTACTTC